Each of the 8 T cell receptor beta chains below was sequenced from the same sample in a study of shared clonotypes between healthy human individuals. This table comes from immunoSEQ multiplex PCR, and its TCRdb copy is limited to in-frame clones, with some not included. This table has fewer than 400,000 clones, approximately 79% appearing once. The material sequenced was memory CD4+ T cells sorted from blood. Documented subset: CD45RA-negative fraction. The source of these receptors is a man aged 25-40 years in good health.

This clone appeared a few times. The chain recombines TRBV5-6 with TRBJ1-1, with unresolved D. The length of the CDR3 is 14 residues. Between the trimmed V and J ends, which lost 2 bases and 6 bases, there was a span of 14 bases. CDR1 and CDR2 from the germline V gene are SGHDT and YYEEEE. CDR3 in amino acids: CASSLAPWVAEAFF. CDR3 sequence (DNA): TGTGCCAGCAGCTTAGCACCTTGGGTGGCTGAAGCTTTCTTT.

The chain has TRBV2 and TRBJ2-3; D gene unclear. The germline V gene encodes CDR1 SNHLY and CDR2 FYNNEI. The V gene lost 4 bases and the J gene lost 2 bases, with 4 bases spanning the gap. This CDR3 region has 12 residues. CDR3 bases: TGTGCCAGCAGTGTGATCACAGATACGCAGTATTTT. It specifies CASSVITDTQYF.

The DNA of the CDR3 is TGCGCCAGCAGCCAAGATCACAGGGGATTATACGAGCAGTACTTC. Amino acid sequence: CASSQDHRGLYEQYF. V and J are TRBV4-1 and TRBJ2-7; 7 bases are a match to TRBD1. Per germline, CDR1 MGHRA and CDR2 YSYEKL. With V trimmed by 0 bases and J by 4 bases, 6 bases remained unmatched. The CDR3 totals 15 residues.

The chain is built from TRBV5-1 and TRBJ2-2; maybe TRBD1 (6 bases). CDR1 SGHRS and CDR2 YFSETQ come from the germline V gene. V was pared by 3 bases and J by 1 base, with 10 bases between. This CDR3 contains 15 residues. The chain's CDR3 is CASSSSTGNTGELFF. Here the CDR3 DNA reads TGCGCCAGCAGCTCTTCGACAGGGAACACCGGGGAGCTGTTTTTT. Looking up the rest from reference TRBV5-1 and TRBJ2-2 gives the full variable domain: KAGVTQTPRYLIKTRGQQVTLSCSPISGHRSVSWYQQTPGQGLQFLFEYFSETQRNKGNFPGRFSGRQFSNSRSEMNVSTLELGDSALYLCASSSSTGNTGELFFGEGSRLTVL.

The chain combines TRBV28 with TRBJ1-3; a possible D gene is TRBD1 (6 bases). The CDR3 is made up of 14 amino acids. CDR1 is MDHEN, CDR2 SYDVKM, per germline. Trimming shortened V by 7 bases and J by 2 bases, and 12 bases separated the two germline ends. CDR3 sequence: CASTPRTAGNTIYF. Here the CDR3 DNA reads TGTGCCAGCACCCCTAGGACAGCTGGAAACACCATATATTTT.

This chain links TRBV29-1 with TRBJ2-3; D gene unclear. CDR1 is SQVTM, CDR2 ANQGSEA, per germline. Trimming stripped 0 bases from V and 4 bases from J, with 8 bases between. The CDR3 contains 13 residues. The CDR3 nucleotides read TGCAGCGTTGAAGAATCCGGTTCAGATACGCAGTATTTT. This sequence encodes CSVEESGSDTQYF.

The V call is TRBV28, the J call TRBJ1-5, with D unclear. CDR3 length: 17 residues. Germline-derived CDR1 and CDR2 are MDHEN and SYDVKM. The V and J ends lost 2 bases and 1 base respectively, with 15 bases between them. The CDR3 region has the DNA TGTGCCAGCAGTTTAGTTCACGGCCTCAGGAGCAATCAGCCCCAGCATTTT. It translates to CASSLVHGLRSNQPQHF.

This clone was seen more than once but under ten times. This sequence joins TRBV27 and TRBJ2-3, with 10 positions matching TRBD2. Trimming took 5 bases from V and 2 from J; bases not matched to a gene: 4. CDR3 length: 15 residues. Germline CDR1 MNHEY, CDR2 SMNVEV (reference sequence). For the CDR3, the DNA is TGTGCCAGCAGTCCCCTAGCGGGAGCCACAGATACGCAGTATTTT. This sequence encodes CASSPLAGATDTQYF.